What follows are 14 T cell receptor beta chains derived from one specimen sequenced in a study of CD8+CD57+ T cells in acquired aplastic anemia. Patients picked for sequencing had shown CD8+CD57+ cell expansion detected by flow cytometry. The study profiled TCR beta VDJ and CDR3 using genomic DNA as template. From the reads, TCRdb called clonotypes with MiXCR, one entry per CDR3 protein. The table lists roughly 170,000 distinct CDR3 sequences, about 50% of them singletons. Sample: sorted CD4+, CD8+, or CD8+CD57+ T cells (not recorded which) from PBMCs. These receptors were collected from a human donor with aplastic anemia.

On this clonotype itself: This sequence may be a read error, since a much larger clone differs from it by one base. The chain links TRBV7-9 to TRBJ2-2; TRBD1 or TRBD2 may be the D gene (5 bases each). Germline V gene sequence: CDR1 SEHNR, CDR2 FQNEAQ (reference sequence). The CDR3 covers 14 residues. V was trimmed by 6 bases and J by 4 bases, leaving 12 bases between them. CDR3 nucleotide sequence: TGTGCCAGCAGGTCCTGGGGGAGCACCGGGGAGCTGTTTTTT. It is translated as CASRSWGSTGELFF.

V and J are TRBV7-3 and TRBJ2-6, with D hard to call. Germline values: CDR1 SGHTA, CDR2 FQGTGA. The CDR3 is 17 amino acids. The germline V and J ends were trimmed by 4 bases and 0 bases, with 13 bases remaining between them. The CDR3: CASSSEGLCSGANVLTF. DNA of the CDR3: TGTGCCAGCAGCTCCGAAGGGCTGTGCTCTGGGGCCAACGTCCTGACTTTC.

This clonotype was seen only a few times. The rearrangement joins TRBV5-6 to TRBJ1-4; 7 nucleotides line up with TRBD1. CDR3 length: 15 amino acids. Losses at the gene ends were 1 base for V and 8 bases for J; bases not matched to a gene: 8. CDR1 and CDR2 from the germline V gene are SGHDT and YYEEEE. As DNA, the CDR3 is TGTGCCAGCAGCTTGTATCCCAGGGGGAACGAAAAACTGTTTTTT. Protein product: CASSLYPRGNEKLFF.

DNA of the CDR3: TGTGCCAGCAGTGACGGGACCGAACGTCAGCCCCAGCATTTT. Translation: CASSDGTERQPQHF. The chain joins TRBV2 to TRBJ1-5, with D possibly being TRBD1 (5 bases). V lost 3 bases and J 6 bases, leaving 12 bases between the germline ends. Germline V gene sequence: CDR1 SNHLY, CDR2 FYNNEI. This CDR3 is 14 amino acids long.

V is TRBV5-1 and J is TRBJ2-3; no reliable D call. The CDR3 spans 14 residues. CDR1 and CDR2 (germline): SGHRS, YFSETQ. V lost 0 bases to trimming and J lost 2 bases, with 7 bases between them. The CDR3 region is CASSLGSPTDTQYF. The CDR3 DNA sequence: TGCGCCAGCAGCTTGGGGAGCCCCACAGATACGCAGTATTTT.

This clonotype was recorded at least ten times. V usage is TRBV5-1 and J usage is TRBJ1-2, with a possible D match to TRBD1 (6 bases). The length of the CDR3 is 13 residues. The ends were cut back, 5 bases at V and 7 bases at J, with 15 bases in the middle. Germline loops: CDR1 SGHRS, CDR2 YFSETQ. The CDR3 reads CASSEQGRGGYTF. DNA of the CDR3: TGCGCCAGCAGTGAACAGGGAAGAGGTGGCTACACCTTC.

This chain connects TRBV7-8 to TRBJ1-4, with 7 bases matching TRBD1. J lost 10 bases, V lost 3 bases, and 17 bases had no gene match. The CDR3 is 17 amino acids. CDR1 is SGHVS, CDR2 FQNEAQ, per germline. The CDR3 DNA sequence: TGTGCCAGCAGCTTGGAAACCGGTTACAGGGGTTTACGAAAACTGTTTTTT. Encoded protein: CASSLETGYRGLRKLFF.

The chain uses TRBV12-3 or TRBV12-4 and TRBJ1-1; D gene uncertain. Trimming pared 2 bases from V and 3 bases from J, leaving 7 bases between. The CDR3 runs to 13 residues. CDR3 sequence (DNA): TGTGCCAGCAGTTTAAACGGGCACACTGAAGCTTTCTTT. It yields the protein CASSLNGHTEAFF.

V gene TRBV2 combines with J gene TRBJ2-5; tentatively, D is TRBD1 or TRBD2 (5 bases each). This CDR3 has 13 amino acids. Per germline, CDR1 SNHLY and CDR2 FYNNEI. The V and J ends lost 4 bases and 6 bases respectively, with 12 bases between them. CDR3 coding DNA: TGTGCCAGCAGTGTTCTGGGGGTGAAGACCCAGTACTTC. It translates to CASSVLGVKTQYF.

The table lists this clonotype with many counts. The chain is built from TRBV10-3 and TRBJ2-7; 9 bases are shared with TRBD1. In germline, CDR1 is ENHRY, CDR2 SYGVKD. J gave up 2 bases and V 7 bases, and 6 bases lay outside the gene matches. This CDR3 contains 14 residues. CDR3 sequence reads: CAIKPQGATYEQYF. DNA for the CDR3: TGTGCCATCAAGCCACAGGGGGCCACCTACGAGCAGTACTTC.

The chain joins TRBV2 to TRBJ2-7; 10 bases map to TRBD1. The CDR3 spans 14 residues. V trimming: 6 bases; J trimming: 3 bases; junction bases outside the gene matches: 5. The germline gives CDR1 SNHLY, CDR2 FYNNEI. The chain's CDR3 is CASSEGTGDYEQYF. Here the CDR3 DNA reads TGTGCCAGCAGCGAGGGGACAGGGGACTACGAGCAGTACTTC. Full variable domain (outside the CDR3, taken from reference TRBV2 and TRBJ2-7): EPEVTQTPSHQVTQMGQEVILRCVPISNHLYFYWYRQILGQKVEFLVSFYNNEISEKSEIFDDQFSVERPDGSNFTLKIRSTKLEDSAMYFCASSEGTGDYEQYFGPGTRLTVT.

The rearrangement uses TRBV29-1 and TRBJ1-2; D might be TRBD1 (5 bases). The CDR3 has 13 residues. Germline V gene data show CDR1 as SQVTM and CDR2 as ANQGSEA. Trimming stripped 2 bases from V and 11 bases from J, with 18 bases between. The CDR3 DNA sequence: TGCAGCGTTGAACGGGGCCCCCGCGAAGAATACACCTTC. Translating gives CSVERGPREEYTF.

As to this clonotype: A much larger clone lies a single base off, so this may be a read error. The genes are TRBV6-1 and TRBJ2-7; the D call may be TRBD1 or TRBD2 (5 bases each). V gave up 4 bases and J gave up 1 base, with 11 bases separating them. Germline V lookup: CDR1 MNHNS, CDR2 SASEGT. The CDR3 extends over 14 amino acids. CDR3 region: CASSVGPESYEQYF. CDR3 coding DNA: TGTGCCAGCAGTGTGGGACCGGAGTCCTACGAGCAGTACTTC.

This rearrangement joins TRBV6-5 to TRBJ1-6; possibly TRBD1 for D (5 bases). Trimming shortened V by 2 bases and J by 9 bases, and 8 bases separated the two germline ends. This CDR3 comprises 13 residues. Germline V gives CDR1 MNHEY, CDR2 SVGAGI. CDR3 amino acids: CASSYRGGSPLHF. CDR3 DNA sequence: TGTGCCAGCAGTTACCGTGGGGGTTCACCCCTCCACTTT.